This is a list of T cell receptor beta chains from one sample in a study of cytomegalovirus exposure and HLA in healthy donors. Using immunoSEQ multiplex PCR, the repertoire was profiled, and TCRdb retains in-frame clones only, with some absent. The profile covers approximately 110,000 clones, with more than 60% appearing a single time and approximately 3.8% taken by the ten largest. Sequenced: PBMCs. These receptors were collected from a woman between 40 and 50 years old in good health and CMV-seronegative. CDR3s include the opening cysteine and the closing phenylalanine or tryptophan. A D gene is named only where the DNA matches it firmly. The size of a clone is reported for some rows only, either as once, few or many, or as a class for expanded clones.

CASSQEGRGNYNEQFF	TGTGCCAGCAGCCAAGAGGGGCGGGGTAACTACAATGAGCAGTTCTTC	TRBV4-2	TRBJ2-1	.	.
CASSLSGLAHEQYF	TGTGCCAGCAGCTTATCTGGACTAGCACATGAGCAGTACTTC	TRBV7-9	TRBJ2-7	TRBD2	.
CASSLPLAEGELFF	TGTGCCAGCAGCCTCCCTTTGGCGGAAGGCGAGCTGTTTTTT	TRBV5-4	TRBJ2-2	.	.
CASSAGLADYEQYF	TGTGCCAGCAGCGCGGGACTAGCGGACTACGAGCAGTACTTC	TRBV11-2	TRBJ2-7	TRBD2	.
CASSLGTSGGGRETQYF	TGTGCCAGCAGTTTAGGGACTAGCGGGGGGGGTAGGGAGACCCAGTACTTC	TRBV27	TRBJ2-5	TRBD2	.
CASSIQGDGANVLTF	TGCGCCAGCAGCATACAGGGTGATGGGGCCAACGTCCTGACTTTC	TRBV5-1	TRBJ2-6	.	.
CASGDFYNEQFF	TGTGCCAGCGGGGACTTCTACAATGAGCAGTTCTTC	TRBV28	TRBJ2-1	.	.
CASSQDRVVPPLRRGQPQHF	TGCGCCAGCAGCCAAGATCGGGTGGTCCCCCCCTTGAGACGAGGTCAGCCCCAGCATTTT	TRBV4-1	TRBJ1-5	.	few
CASSFGQGQGSPLHF	TGTGCCAGCAGTTTCGGACAGGGACAAGGTTCACCCCTCCACTTT	TRBV25-1	TRBJ1-6	TRBD1	few
CASRGVGGSHGELFF	TGTGCCAGCAGGGGGGTTGGCGGGAGTCACGGGGAGCTGTTTTTT	TRBV2	TRBJ2-2	TRBD2	.
CASSPEVVFVTDTQYF	TGCGCCAGCAGTCCCGAGGTGGTATTTGTCACAGATACGCAGTATTTT	TRBV4-1	TRBJ2-3	.	.
CASSVLPGTEAFF	TGTGCCAGCAGCGTATTACCCGGCACTGAAGCTTTCTTT	TRBV9	TRBJ1-1	.	once
CSSSLAGAYEQYF	TGTTCCAGCAGCTTAGCGGGAGCGTACGAGCAGTACTTC	TRBV7-9	TRBJ2-7	TRBD2	.
CSSHPTGGDGYGYTF	TGTTCCAGTCACCCCACCGGGGGGGATGGCTATGGCTACACCTTC	TRBV7-9	TRBJ1-2	.	.
CASSRQGVTNTEAFF	TGCGCCAGCAGCAGGCAGGGGGTTACAAACACTGAAGCTTTCTTT	TRBV5-1	TRBJ1-1	TRBD1	.
CASSQETANYGYTF	TGTGCCAGCAGCCAAGAAACGGCTAACTATGGCTACACCTTC	TRBV4-2	TRBJ1-2	.	once
CASSYGSSSYNEQFF	TGTGCCAGCAGTTACGGGAGCAGCTCCTACAATGAGCAGTTCTTC	TRBV27	TRBJ2-1	.	.
CASSLTLALNYNEQFF	TGTGCCAGCAGCTTAACTCTAGCCTTGAACTACAATGAGCAGTTCTTC	TRBV7-3	TRBJ2-1	.	few
CASTDRGWGTDTQYF	TGCGCCAGCACCGACAGGGGATGGGGCACAGATACGCAGTATTTT	TRBV5-1	TRBJ2-3	TRBD1	.
CAWSEGQGTDTQYF	TGTGCCTGGAGTGAGGGACAGGGCACAGATACGCAGTATTTT	TRBV30	TRBJ2-3	TRBD1	few
CASSFGGGNEQFF	TGTGCCAGCAGCTTCGGGGGGGGCAATGAGCAGTTCTTC	TRBV11-2	TRBJ2-1	TRBD2	.
CASSRQGGHEQYF	TGTGCCAGCAGCCGACAGGGCGGCCACGAGCAGTACTTC	TRBV5-4	TRBJ2-7	TRBD1	.
CASSSGEQDNSPLHF	TGTGCCAGCAGCAGTGGGGAACAGGATAATTCACCCCTCCACTTT	TRBV7-6	TRBJ1-6	.	.
CASSSHTGWDTEAFF	TGTGCCAGCAGCTCCCACACAGGGTGGGACACTGAAGCTTTCTTT	TRBV11-2	TRBJ1-1	.	.
CASSEGAGGGGDTQYF	TGTGCCAGCAGTGAAGGGGCGGGGGGAGGTGGAGATACGCAGTATTTT	TRBV2	TRBJ2-3	TRBD2	.
CASSSFRGNRGRAFF	TGTGCCAGCAGCTCGTTTAGGGGGAACAGGGGGAGGGCTTTCTTT	TRBV7-9	TRBJ1-1	TRBD1	medium-sized
CASSGEGRNTEAFF	TGTGCCAGCAGCGGGGAGGGACGGAACACTGAAGCTTTCTTT	TRBV5-4	TRBJ1-1	.	.
CATSDRGRLAGQQYF	TGTGCCACCTCGGACAGGGGGAGACTAGCGGGGCAGCAGTACTTC	TRBV13	TRBJ2-7	.	.
CASSLGDSSTTPYGYTF	TGTGCCAGCAGCTTGGGGGACAGCTCAACAACTCCCTATGGCTACACCTTC	TRBV5-8	TRBJ1-2	TRBD1	.
CASMSAKEDEKLFF	TGTGCCAGCATGAGCGCTAAAGAAGATGAAAAACTGTTTTTT	TRBV27	TRBJ1-4	.	.
CASSQGYGYTF	TGTGCCAGCAGTCAGGGCTATGGCTACACCTTC	TRBV28	TRBJ1-2	.	.
CASSLSLRLQETQYF	TGTGCCAGCAGCTTAAGTCTGCGCCTCCAAGAGACCCAGTACTTC	TRBV11-2	TRBJ2-5	.	.
CASSLAGGASGNEKLFF	TGTGCCAGCAGCTTAGCCGGGGGTGCCTCGGGTAATGAAAAACTGTTTTTT	TRBV7-8	TRBJ1-4	.	.
CASSLVFFGTSGRTGELFF	TGTGCCAGCAGTTTAGTATTTTTTGGGACTAGCGGGAGGACCGGGGAGCTGTTTTTT	TRBV27	TRBJ2-2	TRBD2	few
CASRPRQGGTGELFF	TGTGCCAGCAGACCTAGGCAGGGAGGCACCGGGGAGCTGTTTTTT	TRBV9	TRBJ2-2	.	.
CASSLPSYRGTRGDTQYF	TGTGCCAGCAGTTTACCATCTTACCGAGGGACTAGGGGAGATACGCAGTATTTT	TRBV28	TRBJ2-3	TRBD2	few
CASSQDRSIFGEQFF	TGTGCCAGCAGCCAAGATCGGTCCATTTTCGGGGAGCAGTTCTTC	TRBV4-2	TRBJ2-1	.	.
CASSLGREVGGYTF	TGTGCCAGCAGCTTGGGCAGGGAGGTTGGTGGCTACACCTTC	TRBV5-6	TRBJ1-2	.	.
CASSSGTSLGGELFF	TGTGCCAGTAGTTCGGGGACTAGCCTGGGCGGGGAGCTGTTTTTT	TRBV19	TRBJ2-2	TRBD2	.
CASSQMDTNTGELFF	TGTGCCAGCAGCCAGATGGACACGAACACCGGGGAGCTGTTTTTT	TRBV7-6	TRBJ2-2	.	.
CASSRDDRADEQYF	TGTGCCAGCAGTAGGGACGACAGGGCGGACGAGCAGTACTTC	TRBV6-5	TRBJ2-7	TRBD1	.
CASSASGGGTGELFF	TGTGCCAGCAGCGCTAGCGGGGGGGGAACCGGGGAGCTGTTTTTT	TRBV9	TRBJ2-2	TRBD2	.
CASSPGGGNSYEQYF	TGTGCCAGCAGCCCCGGGGGGGGGAATTCCTACGAGCAGTACTTC	TRBV7-3	TRBJ2-7	TRBD2	.
CATSRDLGQGATDTQYF	TGTGCCACCAGCAGAGATCTGGGACAGGGGGCTACAGATACGCAGTATTTT	TRBV15	TRBJ2-3	TRBD1	.
CASSSGTDEAFF	TGTGCCAGCAGCTCCGGGACAGATGAAGCTTTCTTT	TRBV7-9	TRBJ1-1	TRBD1	.